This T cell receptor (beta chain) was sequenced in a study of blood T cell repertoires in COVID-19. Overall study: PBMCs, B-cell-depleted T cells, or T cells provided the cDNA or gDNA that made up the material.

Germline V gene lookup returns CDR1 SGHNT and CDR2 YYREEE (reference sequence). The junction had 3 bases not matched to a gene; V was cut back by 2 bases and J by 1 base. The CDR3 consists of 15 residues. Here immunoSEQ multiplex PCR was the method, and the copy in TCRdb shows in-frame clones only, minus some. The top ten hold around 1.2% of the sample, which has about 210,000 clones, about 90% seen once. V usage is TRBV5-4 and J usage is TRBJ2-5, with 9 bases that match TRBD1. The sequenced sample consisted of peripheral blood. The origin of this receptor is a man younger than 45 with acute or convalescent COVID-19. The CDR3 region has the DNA TGTGCCAGCAGCTTACAGGGGGCCCTCCAAGAGACCCAGTACTTC. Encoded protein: CASSLQGALQETQYF.